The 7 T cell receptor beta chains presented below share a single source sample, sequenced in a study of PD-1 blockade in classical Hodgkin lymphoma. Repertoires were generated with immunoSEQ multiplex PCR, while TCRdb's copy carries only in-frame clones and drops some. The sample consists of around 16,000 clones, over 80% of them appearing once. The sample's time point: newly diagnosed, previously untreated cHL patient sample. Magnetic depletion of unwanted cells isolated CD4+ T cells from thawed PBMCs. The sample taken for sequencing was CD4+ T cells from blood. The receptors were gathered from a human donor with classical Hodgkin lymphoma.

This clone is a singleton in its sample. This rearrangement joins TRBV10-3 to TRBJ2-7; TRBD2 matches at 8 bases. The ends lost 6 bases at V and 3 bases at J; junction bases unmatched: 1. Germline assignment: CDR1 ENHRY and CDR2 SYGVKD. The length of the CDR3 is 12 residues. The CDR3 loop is CAIRGTSYEQYF. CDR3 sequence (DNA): TGTGCCATCAGGGGGACTAGCTACGAGCAGTACTTC.

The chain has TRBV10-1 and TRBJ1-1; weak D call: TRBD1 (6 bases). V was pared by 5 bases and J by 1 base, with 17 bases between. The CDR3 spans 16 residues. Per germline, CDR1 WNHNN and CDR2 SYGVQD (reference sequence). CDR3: CASSFTTGFSNTEAFF. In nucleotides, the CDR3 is TGCGCCAGCAGTTTTACAACAGGGTTCTCGAACACTGAAGCTTTCTTT.

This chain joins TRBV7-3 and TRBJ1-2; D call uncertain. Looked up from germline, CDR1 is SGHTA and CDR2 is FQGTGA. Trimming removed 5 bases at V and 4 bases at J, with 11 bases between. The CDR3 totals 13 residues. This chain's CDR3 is CASSPPLVYGYTF. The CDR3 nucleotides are TGTGCCAGCAGCCCGCCACTGGTCTATGGCTACACCTTC.

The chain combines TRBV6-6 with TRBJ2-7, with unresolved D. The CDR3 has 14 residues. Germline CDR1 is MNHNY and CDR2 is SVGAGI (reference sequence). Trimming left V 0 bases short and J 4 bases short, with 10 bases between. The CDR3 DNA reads TGTGCCAGCAGTTACTCGGATTCCCGGTACGAGCAGTACTTC. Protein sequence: CASSYSDSRYEQYF.

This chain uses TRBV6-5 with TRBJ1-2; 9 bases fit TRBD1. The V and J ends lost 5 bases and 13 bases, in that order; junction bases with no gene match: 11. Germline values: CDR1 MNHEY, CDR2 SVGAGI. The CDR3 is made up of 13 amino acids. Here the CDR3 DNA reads TGTGCCAGCAGTCCAGGACAGGGGTGGGATGGCACCTTC. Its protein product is CASSPGQGWDGTF.

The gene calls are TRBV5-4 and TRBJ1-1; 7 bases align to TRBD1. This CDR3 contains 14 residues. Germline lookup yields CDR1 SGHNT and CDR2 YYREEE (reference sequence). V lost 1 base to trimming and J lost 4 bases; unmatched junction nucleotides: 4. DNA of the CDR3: TGTGCCAGCAGCTTGCAAACAGGGGCCACTGAAGCTTTCTTT. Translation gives CASSLQTGATEAFF. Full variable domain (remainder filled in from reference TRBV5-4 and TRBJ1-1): ETGVTQSPTHLIKTRGQQVTLRCSSQSGHNTVSWYQQALGQGPQFIFQYYREEENGRGNFPPRFSGLQFPNYSSELNVNALELDDSALYLCASSLQTGATEAFFGQGTRLTVV.

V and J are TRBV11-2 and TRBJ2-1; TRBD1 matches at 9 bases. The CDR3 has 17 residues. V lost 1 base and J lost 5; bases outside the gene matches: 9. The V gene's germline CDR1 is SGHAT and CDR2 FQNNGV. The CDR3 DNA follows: TGTGCCAGCAGCTTAGTAGGACAGGGGCGCTTAGACAATGAGCAGTTCTTC. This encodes CASSLVGQGRLDNEQFF.